The T cell receptor beta chain under discussion was sequenced for a study of cytomegalovirus exposure and HLA in healthy donors (TCRdb year 2017). Concerning the study at large: An earlier analysis of more than 550 of the donors reported 250 to 300 Gb of sequence data and 100 million to 120 million unique TCR beta sequences obtained from some 200 million T cells. The study aimed to test whether cataloging public T cell receptors could reveal signatures of past pathogen exposure. On average, 235,054 unique TCR beta nucleotide sequences were sequenced per donor among a few hundred genotyped donors of the cohort, with roughly 19% of those sequences being non-productive. Using immunosequencing, the study profiled T cell repertoires from roughly 650 subjects and related those repertoires to cytomegalovirus serostatus. Donor age, sex, ethnicity and CMV serostatus were compiled together with the repertoire data. In a later genetic analysis, genome-wide SNP genotypes for about three fifths of the roughly 670 donors were used, and that subset was treated as a discovery cohort. To study patterns of TCR occurrence, a later analysis re-analyzed previously published TCR beta repertoires from just over 650 donors and added high-resolution HLA genotyping. The number of typed donors differed by locus: about 620-630 for A, B, C, DRB1 and DQB1; some 500 for DQA1; 606 for DPA1; and 450 to 480 for DPB1. To predict cytomegalovirus infection status, the study combined high-throughput TCR immunosequencing, statistical association of individual TCRs with disease status, and machine learning. A separate validation cohort of some 130 different subjects was used in addition to the 666-subject first cohort. Rather than drawing on any new phenotypic data, the later analysis identified candidate immune exposures from TCR beta sequences and the way those sequences occurred across donors. HLA typing covered class I and class II loci at four-digit resolution. Every repertoire in the discovery cohort had been generated on one and the same sequencing platform. About 300 gigabases of sequencing data and 70 million to 100 million unique TCR sequences were included in an early release covering under 650 HLA-typed donors. In an earlier analysis of roughly 540 of the donors, high-throughput TCR beta sequencing was used to judge whether each TCR beta V gene segment behaved as functional or pseudogenic. Roughly 5 DR-DQ haplotypes were handled as single units for association and clustering because linkage in the cohort was strong. Among the roughly 400 genotyped donors, more than 70% belonged to the genetic ancestry cluster associated with self-reported Caucasian donors.

Findings and caveats that apply to the study as a whole: Compared with equally common non-associated chains, HLA-associated TCR beta chains in a later analysis were more clonally expanded and had lower generation probabilities. When HLA alleles, especially DR and DQ, strongly co-occurred, attributing TCR associations to individual alleles was difficult. A further reported finding was that TCR beta sequences accurately predicted the HLA-A and HLA-B alleles for most subjects in the first cohort. Specific HLA alleles were associated with 15,000 to 20,000 TCR beta sequences at a false discovery rate of 0.05 in a later analysis. Because HLA typing was unavailable for some donors at each locus, only the typed subset was used in association tests. Correlated functional status among segregating V segments might reflect linkage disequilibrium, but an unknown experimental factor could not be ruled out. In this cohort, only TCR beta chains were sequenced, and detectable features were limited by the absence of alpha or paired-chain data. The classifier was reported to diagnose cytomegalovirus status with high specificity and sensitivity in both the original and validation cohorts. According to a later analysis, parvovirus B19, influenza, CMV and Epstein-Barr virus appeared linked to several top co-occurrence clusters. Compared with the approximately 710-donor mean, donors in an Asian-associated ancestry cluster had fewer N-insertions in productive TCRs, according to a later genetic analysis. Most TCR sequences were seen in very few donors, while some public TCRs were found in many individuals. Sequencing depth was assumed to be roughly uniform across donors in the presence/absence analyses, though that assumption may not hold. A few of the identified cytomegalovirus-associated TCR beta chains were confirmed in vitro to be specific for cytomegalovirus antigens. The study gave a list of under 200 TCR beta chains associated with cytomegalovirus. Around 16 rarely observed V segments, including chromosome 9 orphons, were excluded from the earlier analysis of 550 to 700 of the donors because counts were too low. It was suggested by the authors that the approach could potentially be generalized to other disease states and immunological phenotypes. In a later analysis, most CMV-associated TCR beta chains were found to appear HLA-restricted, with HLA associations seemingly driven largely by CMV exposure. An association between a missense DCLRE1C variant and V-gene and J-gene trimming of TCR beta chains was found in a later genetic analysis and replicated in an independent cohort. In a later analysis, TCR association rates were found to vary across HLA loci, with the most associated TCRs seen for DRB1 alleles and the fewest for HLA-C alleles. The only immune exposure information available for the cohort was CMV serostatus. Some IMGT-functional V segments, including TRBV6-2 and TRBV6-3, could not be distinguished by the 87-base-pair reads and were therefore excluded. The sequencing pipeline was judged likely to have produced a cluster of highly shared sequence variants as a technical artifact. An earlier analysis of some 590 of the donors showed that most TCR beta V segments appeared in productive rearrangements either about 87% or about 30% of the time, which broadly matched IMGT annotations.

Libraries were constructed by the immunoSEQ multiplex PCR assay. For the multiplex PCR, a mixture combining 60 forward primers for TCR Vbeta segments and 13 reverse primers for TCR Jbeta segments was used. The CDR3 region of rearranged TCR beta genes was amplified from genomic DNA by a multiplex PCR assay. Amplified TCR beta libraries were sequenced as 87-base-pair reads on the Illumina HiSeq System. As for the original processing: A later analysis counted about 80 million unique TCR beta chains across the 666 repertoires, and around 12 million of these chains were shared by at least two donors. A nearest-neighbor algorithm error-corrected the raw reads and collapsed the reads into unique sequences, merging closely related sequences to remove PCR and sequencing errors. Alignment of CDR3 sequences to IMGT reference sequences was used to assign V, D and J gene segments. Each retained sequence needed at least a six-nucleotide match to both a V gene segment and a J gene segment. A rearrangement counted as productive if the CDR3 had no stop codons and remained in frame with V and J, and every other rearrangement counted as non-productive. Following IMGT convention, CDR3 was defined as the stretch from the second conserved V-encoded cysteine to the conserved J-encoded phenylalanine. The earlier analysis of some 600 of the donors excluded sequences that lacked an unambiguous match to a single V gene segment. In an earlier analysis of 450 to 700 of the donors, V segments were called functional above 56.7% productive rearrangements and were called segregating when the between-donor standard deviation exceeded 5%. To diagnose cytomegalovirus status from the catalog of TCR beta chain sequences, a statistical classification framework was built. In a later analysis, V and J genes were assigned by comparing TCR nucleotide sequences against IMGT/GENE-DB human TR gene sequences. In a later analysis, CDR3 sequences and most-parsimonious VDJ recombination scenarios were assigned using the TCRdist pipeline. In a later analysis, each TCR beta chain was defined by its CDR3 amino acid sequence together with its V-gene family, and reads without a unique V-gene family were excluded. To address suspected cross-contamination and a sequencing artifact, a later analysis removed roughly 580 highly shared, low-generation-probability nucleotide sequences. In a later analysis, a clonal expansion index was calculated for each public chain from normalized within-repertoire ranks of inferred template counts. A later analysis computed generation probabilities with a VDJ recombination model fitted to out-of-frame rearrangements, and checked the results against IGoR. In a later analysis, hypergeometric tests were used to score TCR-TCR, TCR-HLA and TCR-CMV co-occurrence, with a repertoire-size bias correction applied to TCR pairs. In a later analysis, false discovery rates were estimated by permuting HLA or CMV assignments 20 times. A later analysis grouped co-occurring TCRs with DBSCAN, adding TCRdist sequence similarity when clustering within HLA-allele-positive subsets. For co-occurrence clustering, repertoires with fewer than 30,000 or more than 120,000 public chains were excluded, along with four or five repertoires with anomalous nucleotide sharing. Sourced from immuneACCESS, this table was stored by TCRdb with only in-frame sequences that have V and J called. A share of the clones is absent; for the studies checked, an unresolved V gene accounts for under half, and the remainder has no known explanation. V and J calls and clone size are given by that table; D and trimming were obtained from the DNA. Here the sample has under 200,000 clones; about 59% occur a single time. Around 2.9% of the sample is held by the ten biggest clonotypes.

The cohort consisted of some 730 healthy bone marrow donors. At the time of sampling, every cohort member was nominally healthy, though immune exposures that went unrecorded were likely present. The donor tested CMV seronegative, placing the donor among the approximately 360 seronegative members of the cohort. A peripheral blood sample was provided by each donor, and peripheral blood mononuclear cells were used for TCR beta sequencing. The Qiagen DNeasy Blood Extraction Kit was used to extract genomic DNA from the blood cell samples. This clone has only a few counts. Its antigen remains undetermined. Base qualities were left out, and no much larger clone turns up one base away. V and J lose 6 bases and 6 bases, and a span of 8 bases separates them. CDR1 and CDR2 are drawn from the germline V gene (reference sequence): MNHNY, SVGAGI. From the cysteine through the phenylalanine, the CDR3 covers 11 amino acids. CDR3 DNA only is kept here, 33 bases in frame from base 1.

Sequencing used PBMCs. The receptor was derived from a middle-aged man in good health and CMV-seronegative. In this chain, TRBV6-6 is recombined with TRBJ1-2, with no confident D gene call. The encoded CDR3 is CASRQVDGYTF. The bases are TGTGCCAGCAGGCAGGTGGATGGCTACACCTTC.